Listed below are T cell receptor beta chains from one sample, sequenced in a study of T-cell reconstitution after alpha-beta-depleted transplantation in children. TCRdb reprocessed the PCR reads with MiXCR, giving one entry per CDR3 protein. The data contain roughly 400,000 distinct CDR3 sequences, about a fifth of them seen just once; the ten biggest clones take up 3.8%. Sequenced here: PBMCs from the stem cell graft donor, sampled from the stem cell graft. These receptor sequences come from a human donor who donated a stem cell graft to a child with acute myeloid leukemia. CDR3s include the opening cysteine and the closing phenylalanine or tryptophan. A D gene is named only where the DNA matches it firmly. Only part of the rows carry a size: once, few, many, or a class if the clone is expanded.

cdr3_length	v_call	d_call	clone_size	j_call	cdr3_aa	cdr3_nt
14	TRBV12-3/TRBV12-4	-	-	TRBJ1-5	CASSSQRPNQPQHF	TGTGCCAGCAGCAGTCAAAGACCCAATCAGCCCCAGCATTTT
19	TRBV4-2	TRBD2	few	TRBJ2-7	CASSQPSFAGGRPHYEQYF	TGTGCCAGCAGCCAACCCTCTTTCGCGGGAGGGCGTCCTCACTACGAGCAGTACTTC
12	TRBV29-1	-	-	TRBJ2-5	CSVAGAVETQYF	TGCAGCGTGGCGGGGGCTGTAGAGACCCAGTACTTC
13	TRBV29-1	-	many	TRBJ2-7	CSARRVGSYEQYF	TGCAGCGCCCGGAGGGTCGGGTCCTACGAGCAGTACTTC
14	TRBV10-3	TRBD1	-	TRBJ2-5	CAISVDRAQETQYF	TGTGCCATCAGTGTCGACAGGGCCCAAGAGACCCAGTACTTC
12	TRBV20-1	TRBD1	many	TRBJ2-7	CSARDSPHEQYF	TGCAGTGCCAGGGACAGCCCCCACGAGCAGTACTTC
14	TRBV20-1	-	-	TRBJ2-4	CSARVEGTKNIQYF	TGCAGTGCTAGAGTGGAGGGAACCAAAAACATTCAGTACTTC
14	TRBV5-1	-	-	TRBJ1-1	CASSLEWGRTEAFF	TGCGCCAGCAGCTTGGAGTGGGGGAGGACTGAAGCTTTCTTT
14	TRBV12-3/TRBV12-4	-	-	TRBJ2-2	CASKERANTGELFF	TGTGCCAGCAAGGAGCGGGCGAACACCGGGGAGCTGTTTTTT
14	TRBV20-1	TRBD2	many	TRBJ2-5	CSALPAGGPETQYF	TGCAGTGCGCTGCCGGCGGGAGGACCGGAGACCCAGTACTTC
14	TRBV25-1	-	few	TRBJ2-7	CASSDTGSSYEQYF	TGTGCCAGCAGTGATACAGGTTCCTCCTACGAGCAGTACTTC
16	TRBV28	TRBD2	-	TRBJ2-2	CASGGTSVLNTGELFF	TGTGCCAGCGGCGGTACTAGCGTACTGAACACCGGGGAGCTGTTTTTT
13	TRBV20-1	-	few	TRBJ2-4	CSALELAKNIQYF	TGCAGTGCTTTGGAGTTAGCCAAAAACATTCAGTACTTC
14	TRBV15	-	few	TRBJ2-2	CATSPTGQTGELFF	TGTGCCACCAGCCCTACCGGACAGACCGGGGAGCTGTTTTTT
15	TRBV6-2/TRBV6-3	-	-	TRBJ1-1	CSSSYRRAQRTEAFF	TGTTCCAGCAGTTACCGGAGGGCCCAGAGGACTGAAGCTTTCTTT
14	TRBV29-1	TRBD1	few	TRBJ2-3	CSVEGRGRIDTQYF	TGCAGCGTTGAAGGCAGGGGGCGCATAGATACGCAGTATTTT
15	TRBV10-3	TRBD2	many	TRBJ2-1	CAITLTSGSRNEQFF	TGTGCCATCACCTTGACTAGCGGGAGTCGAAATGAGCAGTTCTTC
12	TRBV5-1	-	-	TRBJ2-7	CASSTDAYEQYF	TGCGCCAGCAGCACGGATGCCTACGAGCAGTACTTC
14	TRBV20-1	TRBD2	-	TRBJ2-7	CSAGGLAESYEQYF	TGCAGTGCTGGGGGACTAGCGGAGTCCTACGAGCAGTACTTC
14	TRBV19	-	few	TRBJ1-4	CASRDSGPNEKLFF	TGTGCCAGTAGAGACTCAGGGCCTAATGAAAAACTGTTTTTT
16	TRBV4-2	-	many	TRBJ2-3	CASSQDQVGWTDTQYF	TGTGCCAGCAGCCAAGATCAAGTCGGGTGGACAGATACGCAGTATTTT
14	TRBV7-2	-	-	TRBJ1-4	CASSLDRFNEKLFF	TGTGCCAGCAGCTTAGACAGGTTTAATGAAAAACTGTTTTTT